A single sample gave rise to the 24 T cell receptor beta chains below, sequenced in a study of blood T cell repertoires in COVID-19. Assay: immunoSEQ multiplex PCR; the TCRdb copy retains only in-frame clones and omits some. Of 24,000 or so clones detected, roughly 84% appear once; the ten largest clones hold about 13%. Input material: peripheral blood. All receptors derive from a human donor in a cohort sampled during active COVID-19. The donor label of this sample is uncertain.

CDR3 nucleotides: TGTGCCAGCAGCCCGGGGGGGACAGGGTCGACAGATACGCAGTATTTT. Translated, it gives CASSPGGTGSTDTQYF. This chain links TRBV9 with TRBJ2-3; D may be TRBD1 (9 bases). V lost 4 bases to trimming and J lost 3 bases, with 18 bases between them. CDR3 length equals 16 residues. Germline V gives CDR1 SGDLS, CDR2 YYNGEE.

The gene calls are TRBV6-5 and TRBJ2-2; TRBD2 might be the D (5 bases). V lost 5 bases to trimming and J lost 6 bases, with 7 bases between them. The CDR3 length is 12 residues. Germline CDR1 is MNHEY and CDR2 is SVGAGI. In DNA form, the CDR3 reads TGTGCCAGCAGTAGGACTGCCGGGGAGCTGTTTTTT. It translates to CASSRTAGELFF.

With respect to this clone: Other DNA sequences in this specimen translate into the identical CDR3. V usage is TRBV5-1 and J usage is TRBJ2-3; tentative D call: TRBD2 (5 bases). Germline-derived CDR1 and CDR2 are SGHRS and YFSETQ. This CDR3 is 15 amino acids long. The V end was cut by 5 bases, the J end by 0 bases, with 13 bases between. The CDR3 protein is CASSLEGDSTDTQYF. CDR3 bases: TGCGCCAGCAGTCTTGAGGGTGATAGCACAGATACGCAGTATTTT.

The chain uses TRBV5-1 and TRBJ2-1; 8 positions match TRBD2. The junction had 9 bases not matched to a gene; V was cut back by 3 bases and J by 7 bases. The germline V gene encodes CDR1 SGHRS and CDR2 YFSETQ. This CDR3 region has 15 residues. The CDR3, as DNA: TGCGCCAGCAGCTCCGAAGGTAGCGGGGCGAATGAGCAGTTCTTC. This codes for CASSSEGSGANEQFF. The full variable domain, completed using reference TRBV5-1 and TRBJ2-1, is KAGVTQTPRYLIKTRGQQVTLSCSPISGHRSVSWYQQTPGQGLQFLFEYFSETQRNKGNFPGRFSGRQFSNSRSEMNVSTLELGDSALYLCASSSEGSGANEQFFGPGTRLTVL.

CDR3 DNA sequence: TGTGCCAGCAGCTCTGGGACTACTTACAATGAGCAGTTCTTC. Translating gives CASSSGTTYNEQFF. The chain links TRBV7-2 to TRBJ2-1, with TRBD2 identical over 7 bases. The CDR3 totals 14 residues. From germline, CDR1 is SGHTA and CDR2 FQGNSA. The J segment lost 4 bases and the V segment lost 4 bases, leaving 4 bases of the junction unmatched.

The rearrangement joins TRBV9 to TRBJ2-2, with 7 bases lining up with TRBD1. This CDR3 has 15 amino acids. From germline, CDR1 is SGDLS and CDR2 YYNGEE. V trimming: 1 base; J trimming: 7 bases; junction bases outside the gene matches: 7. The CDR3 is CASSVRGGASGELFF. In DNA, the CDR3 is TGTGCCAGCAGCGTAAGAGGGGGCGCCAGCGGGGAGCTGTTTTTT.

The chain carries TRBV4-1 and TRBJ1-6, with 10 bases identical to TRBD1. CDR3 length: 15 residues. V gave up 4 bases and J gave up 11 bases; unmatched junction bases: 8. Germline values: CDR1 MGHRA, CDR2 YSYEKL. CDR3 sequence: CASSPSSGQGTPLHF. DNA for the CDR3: TGCGCCAGCAGCCCATCCTCGGGACAGGGGACACCCCTCCACTTT.

CDR3 sequence (DNA): TGTGCCAGCAGCCCAGCGGTCCAAGAGACCCAGTACTTC. It codes for CASSPAVQETQYF. The genes are TRBV21-1 and TRBJ2-5; the table calls TRBD2, which could not be checked here. TRBV21-1 is a pseudogene. The CDR3 is made up of 13 amino acids.

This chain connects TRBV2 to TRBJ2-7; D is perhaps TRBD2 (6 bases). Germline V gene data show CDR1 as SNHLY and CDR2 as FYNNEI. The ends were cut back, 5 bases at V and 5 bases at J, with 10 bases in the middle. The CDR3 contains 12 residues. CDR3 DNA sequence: TGTGCCAGCAGTACCCGCGGGGACGAGCAGTACTTC. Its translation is CASSTRGDEQYF.

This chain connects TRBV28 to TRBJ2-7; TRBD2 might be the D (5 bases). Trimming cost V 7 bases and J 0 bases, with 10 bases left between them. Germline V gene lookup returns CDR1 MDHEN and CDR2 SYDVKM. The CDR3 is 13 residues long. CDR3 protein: CASTRRDSYEQYF. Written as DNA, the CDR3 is TGTGCCAGCACCCGCCGGGACTCCTACGAGCAGTACTTC.

CDR3 region: CAWNWGADTQYF. The CDR3 region has the DNA TGTGCCTGGAACTGGGGGGCAGATACGCAGTATTTT. V is TRBV30 and J is TRBJ2-3; tentatively, D is TRBD2 (6 bases). There are 12 residues in the CDR3. Trimming cost V 4 bases and J 4 bases, with 9 bases left between them. Germline CDR1 and CDR2: GTSNPN and SVGIG (reference sequence).

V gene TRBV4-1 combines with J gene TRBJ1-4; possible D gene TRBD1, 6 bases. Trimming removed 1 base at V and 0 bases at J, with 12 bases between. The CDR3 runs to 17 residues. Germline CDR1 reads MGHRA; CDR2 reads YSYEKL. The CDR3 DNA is TGCGCCAGCAGCCAAGGTCCTCAGGGGACAACTAATGAAAAACTGTTTTTT. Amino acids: CASSQGPQGTTNEKLFF.

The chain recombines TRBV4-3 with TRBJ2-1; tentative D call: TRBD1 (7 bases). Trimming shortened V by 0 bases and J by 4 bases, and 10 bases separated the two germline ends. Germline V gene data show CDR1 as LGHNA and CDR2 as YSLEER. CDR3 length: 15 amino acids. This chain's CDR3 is CASSQDPGGYNEQFF. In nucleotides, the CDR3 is TGCGCCAGCAGCCAAGATCCAGGGGGGTACAATGAGCAGTTCTTC.

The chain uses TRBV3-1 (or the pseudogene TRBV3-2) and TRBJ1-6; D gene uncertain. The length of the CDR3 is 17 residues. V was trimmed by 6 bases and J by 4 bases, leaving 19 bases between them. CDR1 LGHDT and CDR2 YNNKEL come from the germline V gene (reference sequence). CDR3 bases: TGTGCCAGCAGGGATGGAGGAGGGTTCGCTTATAATTCACCCCTCCACTTT. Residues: CASRDGGGFAYNSPLHF.

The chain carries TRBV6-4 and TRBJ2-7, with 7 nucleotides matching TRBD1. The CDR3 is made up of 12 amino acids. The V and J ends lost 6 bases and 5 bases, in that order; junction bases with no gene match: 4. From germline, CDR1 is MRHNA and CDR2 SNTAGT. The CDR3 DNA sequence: TGTGCCAGCAGCCGGGGACAGAACGAGCAGTACTTC. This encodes CASSRGQNEQYF.

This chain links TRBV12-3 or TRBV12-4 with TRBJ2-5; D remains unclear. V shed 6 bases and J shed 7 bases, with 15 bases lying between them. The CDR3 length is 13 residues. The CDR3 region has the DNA TGTGCCAGCAGATTCCCCTCTACCGGGACCCAGTACTTC. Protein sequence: CASRFPSTGTQYF.

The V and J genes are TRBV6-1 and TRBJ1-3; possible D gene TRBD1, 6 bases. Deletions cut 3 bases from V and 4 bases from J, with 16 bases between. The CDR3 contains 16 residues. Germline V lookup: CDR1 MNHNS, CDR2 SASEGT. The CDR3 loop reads CASSESAGATGNTIYF. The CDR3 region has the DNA TGTGCCAGCAGTGAGTCTGCAGGGGCTACCGGAAACACCATATATTTT.

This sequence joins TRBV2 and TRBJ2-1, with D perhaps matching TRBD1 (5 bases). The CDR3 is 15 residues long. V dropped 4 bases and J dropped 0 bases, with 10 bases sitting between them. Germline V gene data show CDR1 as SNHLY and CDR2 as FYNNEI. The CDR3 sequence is CASSGMTVSYNEQFF. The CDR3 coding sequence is TGTGCCAGCAGTGGAATGACAGTCTCCTACAATGAGCAGTTCTTC.

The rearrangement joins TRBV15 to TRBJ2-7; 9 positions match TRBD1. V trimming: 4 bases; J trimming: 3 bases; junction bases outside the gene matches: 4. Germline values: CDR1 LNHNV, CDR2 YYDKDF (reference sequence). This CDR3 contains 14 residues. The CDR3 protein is CATSNRQGVYEQYF. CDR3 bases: TGTGCCACCAGCAATAGACAGGGGGTCTACGAGCAGTACTTC.

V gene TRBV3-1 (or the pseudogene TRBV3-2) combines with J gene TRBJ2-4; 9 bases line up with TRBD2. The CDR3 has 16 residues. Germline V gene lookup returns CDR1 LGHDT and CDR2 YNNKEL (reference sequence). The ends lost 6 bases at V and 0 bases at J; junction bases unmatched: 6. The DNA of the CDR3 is TGTGCCAGCAGACCGACTAGCGGATTAGCCAAAAACATTCAGTACTTC. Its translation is CASRPTSGLAKNIQYF.

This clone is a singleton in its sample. This CDR3 reads CASSVREGFMYNEQFF. The CDR3 bases are TGTGCCAGCAGTGTCAGGGAAGGGTTTATGTACAATGAGCAGTTCTTC. The gene calls are TRBV2 and TRBJ2-1, with D perhaps TRBD1 (5 bases). Trimming stripped 4 bases from V and 4 bases from J, with 17 bases between. The germline V gene has CDR1 SNHLY and CDR2 FYNNEI. The CDR3 loop spans 16 amino acids.

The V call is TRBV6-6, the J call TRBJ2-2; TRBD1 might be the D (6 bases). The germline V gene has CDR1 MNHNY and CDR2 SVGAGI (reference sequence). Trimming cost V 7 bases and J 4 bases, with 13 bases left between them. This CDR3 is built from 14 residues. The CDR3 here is CASNTQGSTGELFF. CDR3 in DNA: TGTGCCAGCAATACACAGGGAAGCACCGGGGAGCTGTTTTTT.

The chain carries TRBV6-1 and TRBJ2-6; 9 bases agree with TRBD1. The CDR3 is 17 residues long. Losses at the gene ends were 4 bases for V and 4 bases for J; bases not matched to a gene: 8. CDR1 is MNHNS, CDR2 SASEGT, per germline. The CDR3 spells CASSARGQGLGANVLTF. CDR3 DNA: TGTGCCAGCAGTGCAAGGGGACAGGGTTTGGGGGCCAACGTCCTGACTTTC.

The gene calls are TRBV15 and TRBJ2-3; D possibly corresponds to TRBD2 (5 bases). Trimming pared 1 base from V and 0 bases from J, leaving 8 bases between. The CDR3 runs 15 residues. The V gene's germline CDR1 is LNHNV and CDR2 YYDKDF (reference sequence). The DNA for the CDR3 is TGTGCCACCAGCAGAGGGCGGGCTAGCACAGATACGCAGTATTTT. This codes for CATSRGRASTDTQYF.